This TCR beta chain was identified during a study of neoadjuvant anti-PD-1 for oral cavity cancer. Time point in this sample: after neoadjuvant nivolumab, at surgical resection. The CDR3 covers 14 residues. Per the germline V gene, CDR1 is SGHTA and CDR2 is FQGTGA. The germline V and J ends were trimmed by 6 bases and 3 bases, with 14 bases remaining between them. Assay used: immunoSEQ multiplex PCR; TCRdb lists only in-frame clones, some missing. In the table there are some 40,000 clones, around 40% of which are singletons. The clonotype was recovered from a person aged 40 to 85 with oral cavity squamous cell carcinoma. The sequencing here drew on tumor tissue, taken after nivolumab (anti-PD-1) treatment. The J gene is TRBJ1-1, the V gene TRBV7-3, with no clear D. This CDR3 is CASRPVPPDTEAFF. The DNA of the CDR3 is TGTGCCAGCAGGCCCGTCCCCCCGGACACTGAAGCTTTCTTT.